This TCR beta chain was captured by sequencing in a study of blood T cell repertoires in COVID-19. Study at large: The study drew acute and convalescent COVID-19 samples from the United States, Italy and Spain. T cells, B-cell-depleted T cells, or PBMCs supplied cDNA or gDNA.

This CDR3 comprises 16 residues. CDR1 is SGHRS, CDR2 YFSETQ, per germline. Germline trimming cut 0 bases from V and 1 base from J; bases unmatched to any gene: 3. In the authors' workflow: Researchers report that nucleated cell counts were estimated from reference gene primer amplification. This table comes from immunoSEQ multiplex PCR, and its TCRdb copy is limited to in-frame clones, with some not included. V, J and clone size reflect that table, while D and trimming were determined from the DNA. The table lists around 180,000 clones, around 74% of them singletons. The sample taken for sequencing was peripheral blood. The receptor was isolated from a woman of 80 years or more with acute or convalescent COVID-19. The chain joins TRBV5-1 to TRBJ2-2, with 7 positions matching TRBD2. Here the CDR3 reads CASSLDLAVNTGELFF. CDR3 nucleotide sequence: TGCGCCAGCAGCTTGGATCTAGCGGTGAACACCGGGGAGCTGTTTTTT.